This T cell receptor beta chain originates from a study of blood T cells in healthy people across ages. Trimming removed 7 bases from V and 7 bases from J, with 19 bases in between. The CDR3 is 14 residues long. Looked up from germline, CDR1 is SNHLY and CDR2 is FYNNEI. Through a sample-barcoded 5' primer and a J-beta primer mix, a second PCR was run for about 6 to 11 cycles. MiXCR, run by TCRdb on the 5' RACE reads, gives a single entry per CDR3 protein. The sample has about 1.8 million distinct CDR3 sequences, roughly 50% seen once. This clonotype came up a few times. V usage is TRBV2 and J usage is TRBJ2-5, with D perhaps TRBD2 (5 bases). Sequences were obtained from blood. The clonotype originates from a woman aged 40-49 years in good health. This chain's CDR3 is CASIEDYGSGTQYF. As DNA, the CDR3 is TGTGCCAGCATCGAAGACTACGGCAGCGGGACCCAGTACTTC.